Presented here are 26 T cell receptor beta chains from one specimen sequenced in a study of immune cell composition in non-small cell lung cancer. Normal lung sampling was at least 3 cm from the tumour, as distant as possible. Using immunoSEQ multiplex PCR, the repertoire was profiled, and TCRdb retains in-frame clones only, with some absent. Of some 10,000 clones in the sample, approximately 80% were seen once. What was sequenced was non-adjacent lung tissue. The receptor source for this set is a human donor with non-small cell lung cancer.

A single count supports this clone. J is TRBJ1-1 and V is TRBV7-2; TRBD1 agrees at 7 bases. This CDR3 spans 14 amino acids. V lost 4 bases to trimming and J lost 4 bases; unmatched junction nucleotides: 6. The germline gives CDR1 SGHTA, CDR2 FQGNSA. The CDR3: CASSSLQGSTEAFF. In nucleotides, the CDR3 is TGTGCCAGCAGCTCGTTACAGGGGAGCACTGAAGCTTTCTTT.

The chain uses TRBV7-6 and TRBJ2-2; D may be TRBD2 (6 bases). CDR1 is SGHVS and CDR2 is FNYEAQ in the germline V gene. Deletions cut 1 base from V and 5 bases from J, with 23 bases between. CDR3 size: 19 residues. CDR3 loop: CASSLEGGALTSLTGELFF. The CDR3, as DNA: TGTGCCAGCAGCTTAGAAGGAGGGGCCCTTACAAGTTTGACCGGGGAGCTGTTTTTT. Full variable domain (remainder filled in from reference TRBV7-6 and TRBJ2-2): GAGVSQSPRYKVTKRGQDVALRCDPISGHVSLYWYRQALGQGPEFLTYFNYEAQQDKSGLPNDRFSAERPEGSISTLTIQRTEQRDSAMYRCASSLEGGALTSLTGELFFGEGSRLTVL.

This clone was observed a handful of times. The chain is built from TRBV7-1 and TRBJ2-3; a weak D match, TRBD1 (5 bases). TRBV7-1 is an ORF; its function is uncertain. The CDR3 has 15 amino acids. V was pared by 4 bases and J by 1 base, with 12 bases between. The CDR3 here is CASSLTDARTDTQYF. CDR3 sequence (DNA): TGTGCCAGCAGCTTGACAGACGCCCGCACAGATACGCAGTATTTT.

The chain combines TRBV27 with TRBJ2-6, with TRBD1 as a possible D gene (6 bases). There are 16 residues in the CDR3. The V gene's germline CDR1 is MNHEY and CDR2 SMNVEV (reference sequence). The V end was cut by 6 bases, the J end by 2 bases, with 14 bases between. The DNA of the CDR3 is TGTGCCAGCAGGGATACCGGGACAACTGGGGCCAACGTCCTGACTTTC. It is translated as CASRDTGTTGANVLTF.

The chain employs TRBV28 and TRBJ1-2; D gene uncertain. Trimming removed 3 bases at V and 11 bases at J, with 16 bases between. Per germline, CDR1 MDHEN and CDR2 SYDVKM. This CDR3 has 13 amino acids. This chain's CDR3 is CASSFRGATPYTF. The CDR3 DNA reads TGTGCCAGCAGTTTTCGCGGCGCCACCCCATACACCTTC.

V gene TRBV7-8 combines with J gene TRBJ2-5; no clear D. This CDR3 region has 13 residues. V was clipped by 3 bases and J by 3 bases, with 8 bases between them. Germline CDR1 SGHVS, CDR2 FQNEAQ. The CDR3 DNA follows: TGTGCCAGCAGCTTTCCTGGGGAAGAGACCCAGTACTTC. As protein: CASSFPGEETQYF.

The rearrangement links TRBV2 to TRBJ2-3; 7 nucleotides agree with TRBD2. With V trimmed by 7 bases and J by 2 bases, 6 bases remained unmatched. The CDR3 consists of 14 residues. Germline CDR1 reads SNHLY; CDR2 reads FYNNEI. The CDR3: CASMRLAHTDTQYF. The CDR3 DNA reads TGTGCCAGCATGCGACTAGCACACACAGATACGCAGTATTTT.

The chain has TRBV25-1 and TRBJ2-3, with D tentatively TRBD2 (6 bases). CDR3 length: 14 amino acids. V shed 5 bases and J shed 2 bases, with 11 bases lying between them. Germline V gene lookup returns CDR1 MGHDK and CDR2 SYGVNS. CDR3 nucleotides: TGTGCCAGCAGTCGGGACTCCCTCACAGATACGCAGTATTTT. Its protein product is CASSRDSLTDTQYF.

The rearrangement joins TRBV7-9 to TRBJ1-4; 7 bases match TRBD1. With 2 bases clipped from V and 8 bases from J, the junction kept 8 bases outside the gene matches. The CDR3 is 15 amino acids. Germline CDR1 SEHNR, CDR2 FQNEAQ (reference sequence). The CDR3 DNA is TGTGCCAGCAGCTTATGGCAGGGGGTGGAAGAAAAACTGTTTTTT. This sequence encodes CASSLWQGVEEKLFF.

The gene calls are TRBV6-6 and TRBJ1-2; 8 nucleotides align to TRBD1. This CDR3 has 14 amino acids. The V gene's germline CDR1 is MNHNY and CDR2 SVGAGI (reference sequence). Trimming at V came to 7 bases and at J to 3 bases, leaving 7 bases not matched to a gene. The CDR3 loop is CASNLDRADYGYTF. The CDR3 nucleotides are TGTGCCAGCAATTTGGACAGGGCCGACTATGGCTACACCTTC.

The rearrangement links TRBV6-5 to TRBJ1-2; tentatively, D is TRBD1 (6 bases). The CDR3 is 16 amino acids. CDR1 and CDR2 (germline): MNHEY, SVGAGI. The V end lost 2 bases, the J end lost 3 bases, and 16 bases lay between the germline ends. CDR3: CASSYRTVGRDYGYTF. In DNA form, the CDR3 reads TGTGCCAGCAGTTACAGGACAGTGGGCCGGGACTATGGCTACACCTTC.

V and J are TRBV6-1 and TRBJ2-1; 14 bases match TRBD2. CDR3 size: 18 residues. Germline loops: CDR1 MNHNS, CDR2 SASEGT. V dropped 3 bases and J dropped 8; count of bases not matched to a gene: 12. CDR3 protein: CASSDAVRRLAGGDEQFF. Written as DNA, the CDR3 is TGTGCCAGCAGTGACGCTGTACGTAGACTAGCGGGAGGGGATGAGCAGTTCTTC.

The chain carries TRBV11-2 and TRBJ2-2; D gene uncertain. The CDR3 consists of 16 residues. Looked up from germline, CDR1 is SGHAT and CDR2 is FQNNGV. Trimming removed 4 bases from V and 3 bases from J, with 15 bases in between. CDR3 region: CASSSVGSWYTGELFF. The CDR3 DNA reads TGTGCCAGCAGCTCCGTTGGGTCGTGGTACACCGGGGAGCTGTTTTTT.

The gene calls are TRBV7-3 and TRBJ1-5; D uncertain. CDR1 is SGHTA, CDR2 FQGTGA, per germline. V lost 5 bases, J lost 1 base, and 9 bases lay in between. This CDR3 contains 14 residues. CDR3 nucleotides: TGTGCCAGCAGCCCCCCGGGGAGCAATCAGCCCCAGCATTTT. Its protein is CASSPPGSNQPQHF.

The chain carries TRBV4-2 and TRBJ2-2; 7 bases agree with TRBD1. The CDR3 loop spans 18 amino acids. CDR1 and CDR2 from the germline V gene are LGHNA and YNFKEQ. Germline trimming cut 0 bases from V and 0 bases from J; bases unmatched to any gene: 7. CDR3 sequence reads: CASSQEGAGTANTGELFF. Written as DNA, the CDR3 is TGTGCCAGCAGCCAAGAAGGGGCCGGGACAGCGAACACCGGGGAGCTGTTTTTT.

Remarks on this clone: One end of the junction varies from germline; a read error may be responsible. The V and J genes are TRBV6-1 and TRBJ1-5; TRBD1 is a possible D gene (6 bases). The CDR3 sequence is 15 residues long. Germline V lookup: CDR1 MNHNS, CDR2 SASEGT. DNA for the CDR3: TGTGCCAGCAGGGAAGCACAGGGACTAAATCAGCCCCAGCATTTT. Its translation is CASREAQGLNQPQHF.

The rearrangement links TRBV4-3 to TRBJ2-7; D is perhaps TRBD2 (6 bases). With 5 bases removed from V and 5 bases from J, the gap between germline ends came to 13 bases. The germline CDR1 and CDR2 sequences are LGHNA and YSLEER. This CDR3 contains 13 residues. CDR3 region: CASSTYAGNEQYF. In nucleotides, the CDR3 is TGCGCCAGCAGCACCTACGCGGGGAACGAGCAGTACTTC.

This clone was picked up a small number of times. This chain uses TRBV10-3 with TRBJ2-7; D perhaps matches TRBD2 (7 bases). V was trimmed by 4 bases and J by 4 bases, leaving 17 bases between them. CDR3 length equals 15 residues. Looked up from germline, CDR1 is ENHRY and CDR2 is SYGVKD. Written as DNA, the CDR3 is TGTGCCATCAGTGCCGAGGGGGGGCGCGGGTACGAGCAGTACTTC. Translated: CAISAEGGRGYEQYF.

The chain has TRBV5-6 and TRBJ2-1; TRBD2 aligns across 11 bases. The CDR3 has 15 residues. Germline V gene data show CDR1 as SGHDT and CDR2 as YYEEEE. With 4 bases clipped from V and 5 bases from J, the junction kept 5 bases outside the gene matches. For the CDR3, the DNA is TGTGCCAGCAGCCAAACGGGACTAGCGGACAATGAGCAGTTCTTC. Its translation is CASSQTGLADNEQFF.

This chain joins TRBV30 and TRBJ1-3; no firm D call. The CDR3 has 12 residues. Germline CDR1 reads GTSNPN; CDR2 reads SVGIG (reference sequence). V lost 4 bases, J lost 0 bases, and 4 bases lay in between. This CDR3 reads CAWKASGNTIYF. The CDR3 coding sequence is TGTGCCTGGAAGGCCTCTGGAAACACCATATATTTT. Filled out from reference TRBV30 and TRBJ1-3, the complete variable domain reads SQTIHQWPATLVQPVGSPLSLECTVEGTSNPNLYWYRQAAGRGLQLLFYSVGIGQISSEVPQNLSASRPQDRQFILSSKKLLLSDSGFYLCAWKASGNTIYFGEGSWLTVV.

J is TRBJ2-7 and V is TRBV27; D is uncertain. Trimming took 5 bases from V and 1 from J, leaving 3 bases between them. CDR1 is MNHEY and CDR2 is SMNVEV in the germline V gene (reference sequence). This CDR3 is built from 11 residues. The CDR3 bases are TGTGCCAGCAGTCCTTCCTACGAGCAGTACTTC. Protein: CASSPSYEQYF.

The chain links TRBV11-2 to TRBJ2-2; 10 positions agree with TRBD2. The trim removed 5 bases at V and 3 bases at J, leaving 6 bases unmatched. The CDR3 is made up of 16 amino acids. Germline V lookup: CDR1 SGHAT, CDR2 FQNNGV. DNA for the CDR3: TGTGCCAGCAGCCCACGGACTAGCGGTTACACCGGGGAGCTGTTTTTT. Protein product: CASSPRTSGYTGELFF.

The chain has TRBV7-3 and TRBJ2-5; tentatively, D is TRBD1 (6 bases). V gave up 5 bases and J gave up 5 bases, with 15 bases separating them. This CDR3 region has 14 residues. CDR1 is SGHTA, CDR2 FQGTGA, per germline. DNA of the CDR3: TGTGCCAGCAGCCCCGACGGCAGGGGTGAGACCCAGTACTTC. Encoded protein: CASSPDGRGETQYF.

This chain's CDR3 is CASSLSTGQYGYTF. CDR3 sequence (DNA): TGCGCCAGCAGCTTGAGTACGGGGCAATATGGCTACACCTTC. The chain recombines TRBV5-1 with TRBJ1-2; the D gene is possibly TRBD1 (5 bases). The germline gives CDR1 SGHRS, CDR2 YFSETQ. The CDR3 contains 14 residues. Deletions cut 1 base from V and 5 bases from J, with 12 bases between.

The gene calls are TRBV28 and TRBJ1-2, with D hard to call. Trimming cost V 6 bases and J 4 bases, with 18 bases left between them. Germline CDR1 reads MDHEN; CDR2 reads SYDVKM. The CDR3 contains 15 residues. The CDR3 loop reads CASSDISAVGYGYTF. CDR3 sequence (DNA): TGTGCCAGCAGCGATATTTCTGCAGTTGGCTATGGCTACACCTTC.

The chain carries TRBV18 and TRBJ1-6; 9 bases align to TRBD1. The CDR3 consists of 19 residues. Germline values: CDR1 KGHSH, CDR2 LQKENI. The J segment lost 14 bases and the V segment lost 4 bases, leaving 24 bases of the junction unmatched. The CDR3 DNA reads as TGTGCCAGCTCACAACAGGGCGTACTTACGACAGGGGGAAAAGGAACCCTCCACTTT. Protein sequence: CASSQQGVLTTGGKGTLHF.